This entry describes one T cell receptor (beta chain). This CDR3 comprises 18 residues. Germline V gene data show CDR1 as LGHNA and CDR2 as YNFKEQ. V was clipped by 3 bases and J by 2 bases; unmatched bases: 5. These data come from a study of T cell responses to AZD1222 COVID-19 vaccine. This table comes from immunoSEQ multiplex PCR, and its TCRdb copy is limited to in-frame clones, with some not included. The sample includes roughly 130,000 clones, 88% of them seen just once. The TCR originated in an adult in good health. The sample here was peripheral blood, taken on day 0 of AZD1222 vaccination. The chain has TRBV4-2 and TRBJ2-1; 15 positions match TRBD2. The CDR3: CASSQGTSGGTTYNEQFF. The CDR3, as DNA: TGTGCCAGCAGCCAGGGGACTAGCGGGGGGACTACCTACAATGAGCAGTTCTTC.